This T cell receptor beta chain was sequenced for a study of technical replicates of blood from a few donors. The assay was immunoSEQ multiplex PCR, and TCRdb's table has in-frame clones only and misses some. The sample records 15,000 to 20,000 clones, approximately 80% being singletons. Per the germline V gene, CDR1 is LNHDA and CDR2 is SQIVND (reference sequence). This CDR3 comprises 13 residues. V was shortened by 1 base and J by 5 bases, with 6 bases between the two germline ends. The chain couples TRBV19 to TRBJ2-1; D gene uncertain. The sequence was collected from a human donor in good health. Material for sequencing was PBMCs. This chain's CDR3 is CASSIVSDNEQFF. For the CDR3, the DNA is TGTGCCAGTAGTATAGTTTCGGACAATGAGCAGTTCTTC.